These 2 T cell receptor beta chains share one sample of origin, sequenced in a study of blood T cell repertoires in COVID-19. The assay was immunoSEQ multiplex PCR, and TCRdb's table has in-frame clones only and misses some. The data contain a few hundred thousand clones, 70% to 90% of them seen just once; the ten biggest clones take up roughly 3.3%. The specimen was PBMCs or T cells enriched from blood (not recorded which). The receptors here all came from a woman between 45 and 65 years old in a cohort exposed to, infected with or recovered from COVID-19 (not recorded which).

This clone was observed a handful of times. The genes are TRBV5-6 and TRBJ2-7, with D tentatively TRBD1 (6 bases). Trimming left V 4 bases short and J 1 base short, with 12 bases between. The CDR3 has 14 residues. Germline CDR1 SGHDT, CDR2 YYEEEE. The CDR3 loop is CASSGTSHSYEQYF. CDR3 in DNA: TGTGCCAGCAGCGGGACATCTCATTCCTACGAGCAGTACTTC. Complete variable domain (other parts from reference TRBV5-6 and TRBJ2-7): DAGVTQSPTHLIKTRGQQVTLRCSPKSGHDTVSWYQQALGQGPQFIFQYYEEEERQRGNFPDRFSGHQFPNYSSELNVNALLLGDSALYLCASSGTSHSYEQYFGPGTRLTVT.

The V and J genes are TRBV6-6 and TRBJ1-4, with D perhaps matching TRBD1 (6 bases). Germline V gene sequence: CDR1 MNHNY, CDR2 SVGAGI (reference sequence). The CDR3 totals 15 residues. Between the trimmed V and J ends, which lost 0 bases and 6 bases, there was a span of 11 bases. CDR3 DNA sequence: TGTGCCAGCAGTTACTCGACCAGGGGCTATGAAAAACTGTTTTTT. It is translated as CASSYSTRGYEKLFF.